Presented here are 10 T cell receptor beta chains from one specimen sequenced in a study of graft-versus-host responses after intestinal transplantation. Here immunoSEQ multiplex PCR was the method, and the copy in TCRdb shows in-frame clones only, minus some. The sample records under 140,000 clones, about 94% being singletons. These receptors have no known antigen. The sequenced sample was unstimulated CD8+ T cells sorted from spleen or lymph node cells, obtained before intestinal transplant. Receptors originate from a human donor who received an intestinal transplant.

The rearrangement joins TRBV6-5 to TRBJ1-3, with no clear D. This CDR3 is 13 amino acids long. V lost 6 bases and J 0 bases, leaving 6 bases between the germline ends. Germline V gene lookup returns CDR1 MNHEY and CDR2 SVGAGI. The CDR3 DNA reads as TGTGCCAGCAGCTCCTACTCTGGAAACACCATATATTTT. It codes for CASSSYSGNTIYF.

This rearrangement joins TRBV6-5 to TRBJ1-1, with a tentative D call TRBD1 (6 bases). The V end lost 6 bases, the J end lost 8 bases, and 10 bases lay between the germline ends. The germline gives CDR1 MNHEY, CDR2 SVGAGI. This CDR3 spans 11 amino acids. DNA of the CDR3: TGTGCCAGCAGGTATGGACAGGAAGCTTTCTTT. This codes for CASRYGQEAFF.

V is TRBV29-1 and J is TRBJ2-3; 8 bases line up with TRBD2. The CDR3 sequence is 14 residues long. J was trimmed by 5 bases and V by 0 bases; bases with no gene match: 4. Germline V gene data show CDR1 as SQVTM and CDR2 as ANQGSEA. The DNA of the CDR3 is TGCAGCGTTGAAGATCGAGCGGGAGTAGATACGCAGTATTTT. It is translated as CSVEDRAGVDTQYF.

This clone has only one observation. V is TRBV27 and J is TRBJ2-7; 9 bases fit TRBD1. There are 14 residues in the CDR3. Germline-derived CDR1 and CDR2 are MNHEY and SMNVEV (reference sequence). The junction had 8 bases not matched to a gene; V was cut back by 5 bases and J by 6 bases. The CDR3 sequence is CASSPRTGVVEQYF. The CDR3, as DNA: TGTGCCAGCAGTCCCCGGACAGGGGTGGTCGAGCAGTACTTC.

The J gene is TRBJ2-1, the V gene TRBV5-5; no definite D call. There are 11 residues in the CDR3. Germline lookup yields CDR1 SGHKS and CDR2 YYEKEE (reference sequence). Trimming took off 1 base at V and 7 bases at J, with 3 bases between the two ends. The CDR3 region is CASSLTNEQFF. In DNA, the CDR3 is TGTGCCAGCAGCTTGACGAATGAGCAGTTCTTC.

This clone was seen a few times. The gene calls are TRBV7-9 and TRBJ1-1, with D possibly matching TRBD1 (6 bases). Looked up from germline, CDR1 is SEHNR and CDR2 is FQNEAQ (reference sequence). The CDR3 runs 16 residues. Between the trimmed V and J ends, which lost 4 bases and 1 base, there was a span of 16 bases. The CDR3 sequence is CASSSFRPRGNTEAFF. The CDR3 DNA reads TGTGCCAGCAGCTCATTTCGCCCCAGGGGGAACACTGAAGCTTTCTTT.

This chain joins TRBV6-1 and TRBJ2-7; 11 nucleotides match TRBD1. The CDR3 contains 15 residues. The V gene end was trimmed by 6 bases and the J gene end by 4 bases; junction bases not matched to a gene: 8. Germline values: CDR1 MNHNS, CDR2 SASEGT. CDR3 sequence reads: CASRMGQGVRYEQYF. The CDR3 DNA is TGTGCCAGCAGAATGGGACAGGGGGTTAGATACGAGCAGTACTTC.

This chain uses TRBV29-1 with TRBJ2-5; possibly TRBD1 or TRBD2 for D (6 bases each). This CDR3 contains 15 residues. CDR1 SQVTM and CDR2 ANQGSEA come from the germline V gene. V lost 1 base to trimming and J lost 5 bases, with 17 bases between them. This CDR3 reads CSVEGLGGGWETQYF. Written as DNA, the CDR3 is TGCAGCGTTGAAGGTCTGGGGGGCGGATGGGAGACCCAGTACTTC.

The genes are TRBV7-9 and TRBJ2-3; either TRBD1 or TRBD2 may supply D (5 bases each). Germline values: CDR1 SEHNR, CDR2 FQNEAQ (reference sequence). The CDR3 totals 16 residues. Trimming pared 7 bases from V and 1 base from J, leaving 18 bases between. Here the CDR3 DNA reads TGTGCCAGCAACCCGTTAAGGGGAGAGGGCACAGATACGCAGTATTTT. Translated, it gives CASNPLRGEGTDTQYF.

This chain connects TRBV9 to TRBJ2-5; 13 bases align to TRBD2. CDR3 length: 15 residues. Unmatched junction bases numbered 5, after V lost 4 bases and J lost 5 bases. Germline V gene data show CDR1 as SGDLS and CDR2 as YYNGEE. CDR3 loop: CASSTGLAGVETQYF. CDR3 sequence (DNA): TGTGCCAGCAGCACCGGACTAGCGGGAGTGGAGACCCAGTACTTC.